What follows is one T cell receptor (beta chain) and its context. The antigen this receptor binds is unknown. Per-base quality was not reported, and no clone a single base away is much larger than it. Libraries were prepared through the immunoSEQ multiplex PCR assay. In its TCRdb copy, this immuneACCESS table keeps in-frame sequences only and misses some clones. Where compared with another copy, unresolved V genes explain less than half of these, and the others have no known cause. In this sample the table shows over 150,000 clones, 90% to 95% of which occur a single time. Over 1.1% of the sample is in the top ten clones. The data originate from a study of control samples from healthy donors and cancer patients (dated by TCRdb to the early 2020s). The material sequenced was blood. The receptor's source is a young man in good health.

The CDR3 in this case is CASSLTQGAGEQYF. The DNA reads as follows: TGTGCCAGCTCACTTACACAGGGGGCTGGCGAGCAGTACTTC. This chain joins TRBV18 to TRBJ2-7, with TRBD1 matching 9 junction bases. Trimming accounts for 4 bases at V and 6 bases at J, while the number of junction bases matched to no gene is 7. Based on the germline V gene, the CDR1 and CDR2 sequences are KGHSH and LQKENI. From its cysteine to its phenylalanine, the CDR3 spans 14 amino acids. Here the CDR3 DNA is all that survives: 42 bases in frame from base 1. With the portions outside the CDR3 filled from the reference TRBV18 and TRBJ2-7 genes, the complete variable region becomes NAGVMQNPRHLVRRRGQEARLRCSPMKGHSHVYWYRQLPEEGLKFMVYLQKENIIDESGMPKERFSAEFPKEGPSILRIQQVVRGDSAAYFCASSLTQGAGEQYFGPGTRLTVT.